Listed below are T cell receptor beta chains from one sample, sequenced in a study of T cell clonotyping in hematopoietic cell transplantation. TCRdb keeps only in-frame clones here, not all; method: immunoSEQ multiplex PCR. Of approximately 25,000 clones listed, approximately 96% are singletons. The material sequenced was peripheral blood mononuclear cells. These TCRs come from a man aged 50-60 years in good health. Some clones in this sample may be carry-over from other donors' samples. The CDR3 runs from the conserved cysteine through the conserved F or W. A D gene is named only where the DNA matches it firmly. Only part of the rows carry a size: once, few, many, or a class if the clone is expanded.

J,size,V,D,CDR3,DNA
TRBJ2-7,.,TRBV27,TRBD1,CASSTRQGPRSYEQYF,TGTGCCAGCAGTACAAGACAGGGCCCTCGGAGCTACGAGCAGTACTTC
TRBJ2-7,once,TRBV4-2,TRBD1,CASSQGDRSLYEQYF,TGTGCCAGCAGCCAAGGGGACAGGAGCCTCTACGAGCAGTACTTC
TRBJ2-2,.,TRBV28,.,CASSPHNLGELFF,TGTGCCAGCAGTCCACACAACCTCGGGGAGCTGTTTTTT
TRBJ2-2,.,TRBV7-3,.,CASSRTGMSTGELFF,TGTGCCAGCAGCAGAACAGGGATGAGCACCGGGGAGCTGTTTTTT
TRBJ1-1,.,TRBV14,.,CASSRDQIQNTEAFF,TGTGCCAGCAGCCGAGACCAGATTCAGAACACTGAAGCTTTCTTT
TRBJ1-1,.,TRBV28,.,CASSRWADDTEAFF,TGTGCCAGCAGTCGGTGGGCGGATGACACTGAAGCTTTCTTT
TRBJ2-7,.,TRBV4-3,TRBD1,CASSQDRGSSYEQYF,TGCGCCAGCAGCCAAGACAGGGGGAGCTCCTACGAGCAGTACTTC
TRBJ2-2,.,TRBV29-1,TRBD1,CSVTQGAQAGELFF,TGCAGCGTTACCCAGGGGGCGCAGGCCGGGGAGCTGTTTTTT
TRBJ2-7,once,TRBV5-1,TRBD1,CASSSDRDEQYF,TGCGCCAGCAGCTCGGACAGGGACGAGCAGTACTTC
TRBJ2-1,.,TRBV29-1,TRBD1,CSVHRQGTYNEQFF,TGCAGCGTTCATCGACAGGGTACCTACAATGAGCAGTTCTTC
TRBJ2-1,.,TRBV6-5,TRBD2,CASNLAVGGNEQFF,TGTGCCAGCAATTTAGCGGTCGGGGGGAATGAGCAGTTCTTC
TRBJ1-2,.,TRBV20-1,TRBD1,CSAGTAQGYTF,TGCAGTGCCGGGACAGCCCAGGGCTACACCTTC
TRBJ1-2,.,TRBV6-1,TRBD1,CASSVSRDRGFYGYTF,TGTGCCAGCAGTGTTAGCCGGGACAGGGGGTTTTATGGCTACACCTTC
TRBJ1-4,once,TRBV6-1,.,CASSDPLEKLFF,TGTGCCAGCAGTGATCCCCTCGAAAAACTGTTTTTT
TRBJ1-2,once,TRBV30,.,CAWSVSGNYGYTF,TGTGCCTGGAGTGTGAGTGGTAACTATGGCTACACCTTC
TRBJ1-2,.,TRBV7-9,.,CASSLTELGERNYGYTF,TGTGCCAGCAGCTTAACAGAGCTCGGGGAACGAAACTATGGCTACACCTTC
TRBJ2-1,.,TRBV6-6,.,CASSYGGAAYNEQFF,TGTGCCAGCAGTTACGGGGGGGCTGCCTACAATGAGCAGTTCTTC
TRBJ1-6,.,TRBV2,.,CASRGTSNSPLHF,TGTGCCAGCAGGGGGACAAGTAATTCACCCCTCCACTTT
TRBJ1-2,.,TRBV4-3,TRBD1,CASSQANWGQGANYGYTF,TGCGCCAGCAGCCAAGCCAACTGGGGGCAGGGGGCAAACTATGGCTACACCTTC
TRBJ2-7,.,TRBV7-2,.,CASSLDRREQYF,TGTGCCAGCAGCTTAGACCGGCGCGAGCAGTACTTC
TRBJ2-7,.,TRBV7-9,TRBD2,CASSLFGTSGGNPTYEQYF,TGTGCCAGCAGCTTGTTCGGGACTAGCGGGGGTAACCCTACCTACGAGCAGTACTTC
TRBJ1-1,.,TRBV21-1,.,CASTVDRGRDTEAFF,TGTGCCAGCACTGTGGACAGGGGGCGAGACACTGAAGCTTTCTTT
TRBJ1-5,.,TRBV5-6,.,CASSPGLGPQHF,TGTGCCAGCAGCCCGGGGCTCGGGCCCCAGCATTTT
TRBJ2-7,.,TRBV6-6,TRBD1,CASSYLPGQGASEQYF,TGTGCCAGCAGTTACTTACCCGGCCAGGGGGCTTCCGAGCAGTACTTC
TRBJ2-7,.,TRBV29-1,.,CSVGSGGYGEQYF,TGCAGCGTTGGTTCTGGGGGCTATGGAGAGCAGTACTTC
TRBJ1-5,.,TRBV19,TRBD1,CASSLGQGDQPQHF,TGTGCCAGTAGTCTTGGACAGGGAGATCAGCCCCAGCATTTT
TRBJ1-2,.,TRBV7-2,.,CASSLPPVYGYTF,TGTGCCAGCAGCTTACCTCCAGTGTATGGCTACACCTTC
TRBJ2-3,.,TRBV27,TRBD2,CATHRTSGGGDTQYF,TGTGCCACTCATAGGACTAGCGGGGGTGGAGATACGCAGTATTTT
TRBJ2-2,.,TRBV5-4,TRBD2,CASSGVVAGNTGELFF,TGTGCCAGCAGCGGCGTCGTAGCGGGAAACACCGGGGAGCTGTTTTTT
TRBJ1-1,.,TRBV2,.,CASSVGPLAEAFF,TGTGCCAGCAGTGTGGGGCCTTTGGCTGAAGCTTTCTTT
TRBJ1-4,.,TRBV6-1,.,CASTLTVNEKLFF,TGTGCCAGCACGTTGACAGTTAATGAAAAACTGTTTTTT
TRBJ2-6,.,TRBV9,.,CASSVEQAGANVLTF,TGTGCCAGCAGCGTAGAACAGGCTGGGGCCAACGTCCTGACTTTC
TRBJ2-4,.,TRBV6-6,.,CASSYPGGNIQYF,TGTGCCAGCAGTTACCCCGGGGGAAACATTCAGTACTTC
TRBJ1-2,once,TRBV28,.,CASTIGGDYGYTF,TGTGCCAGCACTATAGGTGGGGACTATGGCTACACCTTC
TRBJ1-2,.,TRBV6-5,.,CASSYSTGQSYGYTF,TGTGCCAGCAGTTACTCGACTGGACAGAGCTATGGCTACACCTTC
TRBJ1-2,.,TRBV9,.,CASSDGGRATNYGYTF,TGTGCCAGCAGTGATGGAGGCAGAGCTACTAACTATGGCTACACCTTC
TRBJ1-5,.,TRBV10-1,.,CASNSNQPQHF,TGCGCCAGCAATTCGAATCAGCCCCAGCATTTT
TRBJ2-2,.,TRBV7-3,.,CASSLMGSAGELFF,TGTGCCAGCAGCTTAATGGGTTCCGCCGGGGAGCTGTTTTTT
TRBJ1-2,.,TRBV4-2,.,CASSGTQSSNYGYTF,TGTGCCAGCAGTGGGACACAGAGCTCAAACTATGGCTACACCTTC
TRBJ1-5,.,TRBV30,.,CACKGQASNQPQHF,TGTGCCTGCAAAGGCCAGGCAAGCAATCAGCCCCAGCATTTT
TRBJ1-3,.,TRBV9,.,CASSVNPPMSTGNTIYF,TGTGCCAGCAGCGTTAACCCCCCGATGTCTACTGGAAACACCATATATTTT
TRBJ1-5,.,TRBV6-5,.,CASSRYGANNQPQHF,TGTGCCAGCAGTAGATATGGGGCTAACAATCAGCCCCAGCATTTT
TRBJ1-1,once,TRBV9,.,CASSEQIMGDTEAFF,TGTGCCAGCAGCGAACAAATCATGGGAGACACTGAAGCTTTCTTT
TRBJ2-3,.,TRBV29-1,.,CSVADSTVTDTQYF,TGCAGCGTTGCGGACAGTACGGTCACAGATACGCAGTATTTT
TRBJ2-2,.,TRBV7-3,.,CASSNTGYTGELFF,TGTGCCAGCAGTAACACAGGATACACCGGGGAGCTGTTTTTT
TRBJ2-7,.,TRBV7-2,.,CASSFGGNGRYEQYF,TGTGCCAGCAGCTTTGGTGGCAATGGCCGTTACGAGCAGTACTTC
TRBJ2-3,.,TRBV4-3,.,CASSQDSTGTDTQYF,TGCGCCAGCAGCCAAGATTCGACAGGCACAGATACGCAGTATTTT
TRBJ2-1,.,TRBV9,.,CASSVTTTGEQFF,TGTGCCAGCAGCGTTACGACTACCGGTGAGCAGTTCTTC
TRBJ1-1,.,TRBV19,.,CASSGITVESFF,TGTGCCAGTAGTGGGATCACGGTAGAATCTTTCTTT
TRBJ1-2,.,TRBV10-2,.,CASSESVGSYGYTF,TGCGCCAGCAGTGAGTCGGTCGGGAGTTATGGCTACACCTTC
TRBJ1-1,once,TRBV9,.,CASSAYQGHAGSTEAFF,TGTGCCAGCAGCGCCTACCAGGGACACGCAGGAAGCACTGAAGCTTTCTTT
TRBJ1-5,.,TRBV19,.,CASSIAPISRYSNQPQHF,TGTGCCAGTAGTATCGCCCCGATTTCACGTTATAGCAATCAGCCCCAGCATTTT
TRBJ2-5,.,TRBV7-6,TRBD1,CASSLTGWGATQYF,TGTGCCAGCAGCTTGACAGGGTGGGGCGCGACCCAGTACTTC
TRBJ2-7,.,TRBV30,.,CAWSPGTYEQYF,TGTGCCTGGAGTCCCGGTACGTACGAGCAGTACTTC